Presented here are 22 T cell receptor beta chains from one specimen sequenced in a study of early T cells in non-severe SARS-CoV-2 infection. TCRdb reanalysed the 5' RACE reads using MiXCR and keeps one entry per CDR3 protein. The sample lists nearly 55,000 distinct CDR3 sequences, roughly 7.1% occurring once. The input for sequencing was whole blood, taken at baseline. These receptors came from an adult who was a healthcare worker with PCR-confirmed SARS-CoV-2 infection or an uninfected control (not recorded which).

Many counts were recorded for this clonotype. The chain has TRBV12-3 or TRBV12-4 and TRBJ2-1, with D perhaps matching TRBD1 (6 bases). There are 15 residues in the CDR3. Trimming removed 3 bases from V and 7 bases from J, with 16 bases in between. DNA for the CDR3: TGTGCCAGCAGTTTCGGTTCAGGGGTAGTGAATGAGCAGTTCTTC. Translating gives CASSFGSGVVNEQFF.

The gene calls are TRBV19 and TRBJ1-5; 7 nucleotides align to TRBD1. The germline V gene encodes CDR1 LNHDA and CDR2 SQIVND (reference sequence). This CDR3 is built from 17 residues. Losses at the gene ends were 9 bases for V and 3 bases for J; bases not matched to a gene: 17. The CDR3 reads CASKLRGCDTPNQPQHF. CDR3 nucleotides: TGTGCCAGCAAACTCAGGGGGTGCGATACCCCCAATCAGCCCCAGCATTTT.

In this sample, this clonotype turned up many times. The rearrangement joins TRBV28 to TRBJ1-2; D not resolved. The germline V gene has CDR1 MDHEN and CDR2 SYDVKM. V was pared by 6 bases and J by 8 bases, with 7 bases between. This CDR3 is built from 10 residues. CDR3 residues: CASRGIGYTF. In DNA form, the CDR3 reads TGTGCCAGCAGAGGGATCGGCTACACCTTC.

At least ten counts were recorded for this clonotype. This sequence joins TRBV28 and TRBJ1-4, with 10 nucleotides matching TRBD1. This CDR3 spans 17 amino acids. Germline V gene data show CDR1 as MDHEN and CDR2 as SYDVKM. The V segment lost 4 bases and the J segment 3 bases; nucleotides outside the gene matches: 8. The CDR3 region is CASSSSGTGDANEKLFF. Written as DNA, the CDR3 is TGTGCCAGCAGTTCGTCCGGGACAGGGGATGCTAATGAAAAACTGTTTTTT. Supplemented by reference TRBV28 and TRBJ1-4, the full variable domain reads DVKVTQSSRYLVKRTGEKVFLECVQDMDHENMFWYRQDPGLGLRLIYFSYDVKMKEKGDIPEGYSVSREKKERFSLILESASTNQTSMYLCASSSSGTGDANEKLFFGSGTQLSVL.

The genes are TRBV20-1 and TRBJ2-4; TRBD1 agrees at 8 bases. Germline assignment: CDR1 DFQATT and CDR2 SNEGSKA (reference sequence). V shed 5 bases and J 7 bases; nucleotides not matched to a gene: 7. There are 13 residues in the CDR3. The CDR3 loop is CSAQGQGGNIQYF. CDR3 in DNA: TGCAGTGCTCAAGGACAGGGAGGTAACATTCAGTACTTC.

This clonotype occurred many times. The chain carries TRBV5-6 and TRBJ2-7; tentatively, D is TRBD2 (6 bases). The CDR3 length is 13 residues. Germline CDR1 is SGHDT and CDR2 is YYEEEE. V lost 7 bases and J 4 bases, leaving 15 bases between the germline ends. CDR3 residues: CASARLVEYEQYF. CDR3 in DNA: TGTGCCAGCGCGAGACTAGTTGAATACGAGCAGTACTTC.

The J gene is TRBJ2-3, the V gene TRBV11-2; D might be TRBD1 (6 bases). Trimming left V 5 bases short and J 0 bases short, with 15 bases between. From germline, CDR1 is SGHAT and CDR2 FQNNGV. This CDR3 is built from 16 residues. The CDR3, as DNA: TGTGCCAGCAGCCCGGGACACGCCCTTAGCACAGATACGCAGTATTTT. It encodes CASSPGHALSTDTQYF.

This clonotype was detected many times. CDR3: CASSQGPGGGYNEQFF. CDR3 DNA sequence: TGCGCCAGCAGCCAAGGTCCCGGGGGAGGCTACAATGAGCAGTTCTTC. J is TRBJ2-1 and V is TRBV4-3; maybe TRBD2 (6 bases). Germline-derived CDR1 and CDR2 are LGHNA and YSLEER. V dropped 1 base and J dropped 3 bases, with 13 bases sitting between them. The CDR3 has 16 amino acids.

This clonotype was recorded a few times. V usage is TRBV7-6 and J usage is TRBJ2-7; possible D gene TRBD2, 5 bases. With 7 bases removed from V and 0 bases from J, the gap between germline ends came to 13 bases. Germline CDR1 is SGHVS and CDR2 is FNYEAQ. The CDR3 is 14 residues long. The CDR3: CASTRGWDSYEQYF. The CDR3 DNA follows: TGTGCCAGCACCCGCGGGTGGGACTCCTACGAGCAGTACTTC.

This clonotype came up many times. Written as DNA, the CDR3 is TGTGCCTGGTGCCTCGGGGGTGCCTACGAGCAGTACTTC. Protein: CAWCLGGAYEQYF. This chain links TRBV30 with TRBJ2-7, with D perhaps matching TRBD2 (6 bases). V gave up 5 bases and J gave up 2 bases, with 13 bases separating them. The CDR3 is 13 amino acids. Germline CDR1 is GTSNPN and CDR2 is SVGIG (reference sequence). Combining the CDR3 with reference TRBV30 and TRBJ2-7 gives the whole variable domain SQTIHQWPATLVQPVGSPLSLECTVEGTSNPNLYWYRQAAGRGLQLLFYSVGIGQISSEVPQNLSASRPQDRQFILSSKKLLLSDSGFYLCAWCLGGAYEQYFGPGTRLTVT.

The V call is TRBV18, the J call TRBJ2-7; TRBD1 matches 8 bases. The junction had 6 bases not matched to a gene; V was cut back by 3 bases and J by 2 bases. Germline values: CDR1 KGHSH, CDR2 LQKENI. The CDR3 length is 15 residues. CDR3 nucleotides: TGTGCCAGCTCACCCCAGGGGGCCTCCACCTACGAGCAGTACTTC. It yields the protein CASSPQGASTYEQYF.

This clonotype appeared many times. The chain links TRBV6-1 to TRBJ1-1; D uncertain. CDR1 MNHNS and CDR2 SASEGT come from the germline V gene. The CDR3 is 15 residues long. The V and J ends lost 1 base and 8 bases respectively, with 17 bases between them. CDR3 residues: CASSEEASLSGEAFF. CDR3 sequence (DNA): TGTGCCAGCAGTGAAGAGGCCAGTCTCTCCGGGGAAGCTTTCTTT.

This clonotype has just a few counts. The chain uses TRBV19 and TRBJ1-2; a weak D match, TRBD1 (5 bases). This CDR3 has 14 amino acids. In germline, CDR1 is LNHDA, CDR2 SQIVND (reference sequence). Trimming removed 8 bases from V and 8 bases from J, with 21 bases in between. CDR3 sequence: CASCDTGGVLGYTF. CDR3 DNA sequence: TGTGCCAGTTGTGACACCGGGGGTGTCCTGGGCTACACCTTC.

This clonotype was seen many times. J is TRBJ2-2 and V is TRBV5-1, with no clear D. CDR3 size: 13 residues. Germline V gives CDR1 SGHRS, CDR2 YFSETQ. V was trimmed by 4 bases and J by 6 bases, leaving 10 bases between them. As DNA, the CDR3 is TGCGCCAGCAGCCCCCCTTCGGCCGGGGAGCTGTTTTTT. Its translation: CASSPPSAGELFF.

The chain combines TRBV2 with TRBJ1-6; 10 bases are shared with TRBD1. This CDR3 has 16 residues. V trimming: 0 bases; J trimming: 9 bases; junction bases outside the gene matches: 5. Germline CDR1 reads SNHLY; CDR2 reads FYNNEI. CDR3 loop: CASSEAGGQGSSPLHF. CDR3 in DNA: TGTGCCAGCAGTGAAGCTGGGGGACAGGGGAGTTCACCCCTCCACTTT.

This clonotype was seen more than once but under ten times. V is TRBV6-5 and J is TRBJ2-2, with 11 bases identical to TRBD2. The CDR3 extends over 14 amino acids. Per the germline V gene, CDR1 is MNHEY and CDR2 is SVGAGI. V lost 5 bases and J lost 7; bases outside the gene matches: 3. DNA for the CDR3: TGTGCCAGCAGTCAGGGACTAGCGGTCGGGGAGCTGTTTTTT. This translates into CASSQGLAVGELFF.

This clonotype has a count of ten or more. The CDR3 sequence: CASRPSRGGSYEQYF. The CDR3 coding sequence is TGTGCCAGCAGACCTAGCCGGGGGGGATCCTACGAGCAGTACTTC. The V and J genes are TRBV3-1 and TRBJ2-7, with 8 bases aligning to TRBD2. Trimming at V came to 6 bases and at J to 1 base, leaving 8 bases not matched to a gene. The V gene's germline CDR1 is LGHDT and CDR2 YNNKEL (reference sequence). This CDR3 is 15 amino acids long.

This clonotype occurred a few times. The CDR3 reads CASSVGQGIQPQHF. In nucleotides, the CDR3 is TGTGCCAGCAGCGTGGGACAGGGTATTCAGCCCCAGCATTTT. The chain joins TRBV7-2 to TRBJ1-5; 9 nucleotides match TRBD1. The CDR3 runs to 14 residues. J was trimmed by 6 bases and V by 5 bases; bases with no gene match: 5. CDR1 and CDR2 from the germline V gene are SGHTA and FQGNSA.

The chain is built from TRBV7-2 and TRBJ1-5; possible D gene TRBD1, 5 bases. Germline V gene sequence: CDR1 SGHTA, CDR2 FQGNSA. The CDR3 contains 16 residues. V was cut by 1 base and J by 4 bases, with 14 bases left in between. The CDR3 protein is CASSLGSTGLNQPQHF. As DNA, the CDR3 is TGTGCCAGCAGCTTAGGAAGCACAGGACTAAATCAGCCCCAGCATTTT.

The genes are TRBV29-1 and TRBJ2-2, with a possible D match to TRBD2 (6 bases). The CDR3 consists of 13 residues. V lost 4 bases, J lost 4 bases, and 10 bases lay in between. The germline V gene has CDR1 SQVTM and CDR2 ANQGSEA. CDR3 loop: CSVAGSGTGELFF. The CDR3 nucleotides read TGCAGCGTTGCCGGGAGCGGCACCGGGGAGCTGTTTTTT.

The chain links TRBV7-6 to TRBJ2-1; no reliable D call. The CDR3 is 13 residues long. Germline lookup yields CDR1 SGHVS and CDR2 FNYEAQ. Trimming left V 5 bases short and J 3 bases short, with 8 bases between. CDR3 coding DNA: TGTGCCAGCAGCCTACGGGTCTACAATGAGCAGTTCTTC. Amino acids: CASSLRVYNEQFF.

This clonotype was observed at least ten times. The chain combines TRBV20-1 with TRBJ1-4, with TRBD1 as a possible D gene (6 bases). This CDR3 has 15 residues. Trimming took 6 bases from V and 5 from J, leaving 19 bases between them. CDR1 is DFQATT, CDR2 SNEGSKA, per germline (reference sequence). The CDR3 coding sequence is TGCAGTGCAAACAGGGTCGGTGGGCAAAATGAAAAACTGTTTTTT. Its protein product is CSANRVGGQNEKLFF.